The 2 T cell receptor beta chains in this list originate from one sample, sequenced in a study of Ad26.COV2.S vaccination and SARS-CoV-2 variants. The protocol was immunoSEQ multiplex PCR, while the TCRdb copy is restricted to in-frame clones and leaves out a portion. The sample records 120,000 to 150,000 clones, around 86% being singletons. The sample consisted of peripheral blood, taken after recovery from COVID-19. The receptors here all came from a human donor who had recovered from COVID-19.

The chain is built from TRBV6-5 and TRBJ2-7; D might be TRBD1 (5 bases). Germline V gene data show CDR1 as MNHEY and CDR2 as SVGAGI. The CDR3 is 15 residues long. The V and J ends lost 2 bases and 0 bases respectively, with 11 bases between them. The CDR3 DNA reads TGTGCCAGCAGTTACACGACAGAGAGCTCCTACGAGCAGTACTTC. As protein: CASSYTTESSYEQYF.

The chain employs TRBV21-1 and TRBJ2-7; the table's D call of TRBD1 was not tested on the DNA. TRBV21-1 is noted as a pseudogene. This CDR3 is built from 13 residues. CDR3 loop: CARSLAGPHEQYF. The CDR3 coding sequence is TGTGCCCGCAGTTTGGCAGGTCCTCACGAGCAGTACTTC.